The 18 T cell receptor beta chains below were found in one sample sequenced in a study of blood T cells in healthy people across ages. With a J-beta primer mix and a sample-barcoded 5' primer, a second PCR ran roughly 7 to 11 cycles. MiXCR, run by TCRdb on the 5' RACE reads, gives a single entry per CDR3 protein. This sample has about 970,000 distinct CDR3 sequences; just over 50% occur once, and the top ten carry about 20%. Sequencing was done on a sample of blood. The receptors were sampled from a woman aged 60 to 75 in good health.

About this clonotype itself: An end of the junction does not agree with germline; a read error may underlie this. V and J are TRBV20-1 and TRBJ2-1; D remains ambiguous. CDR1 is DFQATT, CDR2 SNEGSKA, per germline (reference sequence). This CDR3 is built from 12 residues. CDR3 region: CSARDVSNEQLF. CDR3 DNA: TGCAGTGCTAGAGATGTCAGCAATGAGCAGTTATTC.

V usage is TRBV11-2 and J usage is TRBJ2-7; D unclear. The CDR3 has 14 residues. Germline CDR1 reads SGHAT; CDR2 reads FQNNGV. V lost 3 bases and J lost 2, with 11 bases in between. As DNA, the CDR3 is TGTGCCAGCAGCTTGGTGTATTTCCCCTACGAGCAGTACTTC. Residues: CASSLVYFPYEQYF.

This clonotype was counted between two and nine times. The chain carries TRBV12-3 or TRBV12-4 and TRBJ2-3; D gene ambiguous. Trimming stripped 1 base from V and 3 bases from J, with 14 bases between. CDR3 length: 16 amino acids. The CDR3 protein is CASSLGQNIITDTQYF. DNA of the CDR3: TGTGCCAGCAGTTTAGGGCAGAATATAATTACAGATACGCAGTATTTT.

The chain couples TRBV7-2 to TRBJ2-1, with TRBD2 matching 10 bases. CDR1 SGHTA and CDR2 FQGNSA come from the germline V gene. CDR3 length: 16 residues. V was pared by 1 base and J by 9 bases, with 9 bases of the junction left unmatched. CDR3 sequence: CASSLDVASGRSEQFF. The CDR3, as DNA: TGTGCCAGCAGCTTAGATGTGGCTAGCGGGAGAAGTGAGCAGTTCTTC.

The chain combines TRBV20-1 with TRBJ1-6, with D hard to call. The germline V gene has CDR1 DFQATT and CDR2 SNEGSKA (reference sequence). V dropped 0 bases and J dropped 5 bases, with 14 bases sitting between them. The CDR3 has 16 amino acids. This CDR3 is CSAREVATANNSPLHF. The CDR3 coding sequence is TGCAGTGCTAGAGAAGTGGCTACAGCCAATAATTCACCCCTCCACTTT.

The gene calls are TRBV24-1 and TRBJ1-5, with TRBD1 as a possible D gene (5 bases). The germline V gene encodes CDR1 KGHDR and CDR2 SFDVKD. V lost 6 bases to trimming and J lost 6 bases, with 14 bases between them. The CDR3 extends over 14 amino acids. CDR3 sequence (DNA): TGTGCCACCAGTCGGAGCGGGGCCGGTCAGCCCCAGCATTTT. Its translation is CATSRSGAGQPQHF.

V gene TRBV20-1 combines with J gene TRBJ2-4; D remains ambiguous. The assigned J gene may be wrong: the sequence end matches TRBJ2-7 better. Germline CDR1 reads DFQATT; CDR2 reads SNEGSKA (reference sequence). This CDR3 has 13 residues. The CDR3 sequence is CSARRGAFYEQYF. In nucleotides, the CDR3 is TGCAGTGCTAGGCGCGGTGCTTTTTACGAGCAGTACTTC.

This rearrangement joins TRBV29-1 to TRBJ2-1; 13 bases map to TRBD2. Germline V gives CDR1 SQVTM, CDR2 ANQGSEA. This CDR3 is 14 amino acids long. J was trimmed by 10 bases and V by 4 bases; bases with no gene match: 7. CDR3 protein: CSVVRGTSGNEQFF. The DNA for the CDR3 is TGCAGCGTTGTTCGGGGGACTAGCGGGAACGAGCAGTTCTTC.

This clonotype was found a few times. The chain recombines TRBV7-8 with TRBJ2-7, with TRBD2 matching over 7 bases. The J call is doubtful: the DNA matches TRBJ2-5 better. Germline V gene lookup returns CDR1 SGHVS and CDR2 FQNEAQ. The CDR3 totals 17 residues. Here the CDR3 DNA reads TGTGCCAGCAGCACCTGGACTGGGGGAGGGTCCGAGGAGACCCAGTACTTC. Its protein product is CASSTWTGGGSEETQYF.

The chain recombines TRBV5-1 with TRBJ2-5, with 13 bases fitting TRBD2. The CDR3 runs to 14 residues. The V segment lost 7 bases and the J segment 1 base; nucleotides outside the gene matches: 1. CDR1 is SGHRS and CDR2 is YFSETQ in the germline V gene. As DNA, the CDR3 is TGCGCCAGCCGGACTAGCGGGAGCCAAGAGACCCAGTACTTC. This gives the protein CASRTSGSQETQYF.

The V gene is TRBV29-1, the J gene TRBJ2-1; D is possibly TRBD2 (5 bases). The DNA end is a closer match to TRBJ2-7, so the J assignment may be wrong. The CDR3 loop spans 15 amino acids. Germline loops: CDR1 SQVTM, CDR2 ANQGSEA. CDR3 nucleotides: TGCAGCGCCCTAGGCAATGGTATCGGGGTCAATGAGCAGTACTTC. Residues: CSALGNGIGVNEQYF.

This clonotype has just a few counts. This sequence joins TRBV15 and TRBJ2-7, with D perhaps TRBD1 (5 bases). The V gene lost 9 bases and the J gene lost 7 bases, with 16 bases spanning the gap. Germline assignment: CDR1 LNHNV and CDR2 YYDKDF (reference sequence). The CDR3 runs to 12 residues. CDR3 region: CATLRQSLEQYF. Written as DNA, the CDR3 is TGTGCCACGTTAAGACAGTCCCTGGAGCAGTACTTC.

The chain employs TRBV5-1 and TRBJ2-5; tentative D call: TRBD1 (6 bases). The J call may not be correct, given that the DNA end is closer to TRBJ2-7. The CDR3 covers 14 residues. Looked up from germline, CDR1 is SGHRS and CDR2 is YFSETQ. CDR3 sequence: CASNPTGDIYEQYF. CDR3 in DNA: TGCGCCAGCAATCCGACAGGCGATATCTACGAGCAGTACTTC.

This clonotype was recorded once. The chain uses TRBV6-5 and TRBJ2-3; possibly TRBD1 for D (6 bases). Germline assignment: CDR1 MNHEY and CDR2 SVGAGI. CDR3 length equals 13 residues. Deletions cut 5 bases from V and 6 bases from J, with 12 bases between. As DNA, the CDR3 is TGTGCCAGCAGTGACGGGCAGGGGGATACGCAGTATTTT. Protein: CASSDGQGDTQYF.

The rearrangement uses TRBV12-3 or TRBV12-4 and TRBJ2-3, with D possibly matching TRBD2 (5 bases). V dropped 3 bases and J dropped 0 bases, with 10 bases sitting between them. The CDR3 extends over 15 amino acids. CDR3 amino acids: CASSLGSLSTDTQYF. DNA of the CDR3: TGTGCCAGCAGTTTGGGGAGCCTTAGCACAGATACGCAGTATTTT.

This chain joins TRBV7-9 and TRBJ2-1, with 10 bases aligning to TRBD2. CDR1 is SEHNR, CDR2 FQNEAQ, per germline (reference sequence). The CDR3 runs 15 residues. V shed 0 bases and J 8 bases; nucleotides not matched to a gene: 4. Here the CDR3 reads CASSLAASGGDEQFF. In DNA form, the CDR3 reads TGTGCCAGCAGCTTAGCGGCTAGCGGGGGAGATGAGCAGTTCTTC.

The chain couples TRBV28 to TRBJ1-5, with D uncertain. In germline, CDR1 is MDHEN, CDR2 SYDVKM. V dropped 6 bases and J dropped 0 bases, with 12 bases sitting between them. The CDR3 length is 15 residues. For the CDR3, the DNA is TGTGCCAGCAGAACGGCGGGTTTTAGCAATCAGCCCCAGCATTTT. It codes for CASRTAGFSNQPQHF.

Only a few counts were recorded for this clonotype. The chain links TRBV5-1 to TRBJ1-2; unclear D gene. CDR1 and CDR2 (germline): SGHRS, YFSETQ. V was trimmed by 0 bases and J by 4 bases, leaving 10 bases between them. This CDR3 is 14 amino acids long. This chain's CDR3 is CASSLDGRGYGYTF. The CDR3 DNA sequence: TGCGCCAGCAGCTTGGACGGCCGGGGCTATGGCTACACCTTC.